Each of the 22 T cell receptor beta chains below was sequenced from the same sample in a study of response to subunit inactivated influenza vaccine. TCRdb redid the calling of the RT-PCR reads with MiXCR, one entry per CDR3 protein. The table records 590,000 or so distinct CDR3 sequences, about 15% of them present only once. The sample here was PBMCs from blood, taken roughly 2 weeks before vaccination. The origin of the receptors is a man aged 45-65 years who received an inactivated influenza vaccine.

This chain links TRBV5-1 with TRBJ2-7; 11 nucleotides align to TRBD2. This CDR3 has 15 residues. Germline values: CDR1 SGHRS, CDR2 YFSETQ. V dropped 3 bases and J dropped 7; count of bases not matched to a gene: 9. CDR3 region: CASSWRSGGADEQYF. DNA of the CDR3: TGCGCCAGCAGCTGGCGTAGCGGGGGGGCCGATGAGCAGTACTTC. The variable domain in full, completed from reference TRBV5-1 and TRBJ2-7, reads KAGVTQTPRYLIKTRGQQVTLSCSPISGHRSVSWYQQTPGQGLQFLFEYFSETQRNKGNFPGRFSGRQFSNSRSEMNVSTLELGDSALYLCASSWRSGGADEQYFGPGTRLTVT.

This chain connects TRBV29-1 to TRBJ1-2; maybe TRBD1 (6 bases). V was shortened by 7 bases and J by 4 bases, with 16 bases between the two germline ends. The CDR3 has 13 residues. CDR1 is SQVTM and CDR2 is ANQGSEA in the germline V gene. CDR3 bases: TGCAGCGCGGAGGTTTTAGGGGGCTATGGCTACACCTTC. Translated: CSAEVLGGYGYTF.

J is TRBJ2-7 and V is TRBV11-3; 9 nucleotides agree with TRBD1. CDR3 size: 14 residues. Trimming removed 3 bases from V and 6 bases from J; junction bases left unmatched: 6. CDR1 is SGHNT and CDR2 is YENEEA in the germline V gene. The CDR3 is CASSFGTGKSEQYF. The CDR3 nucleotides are TGTGCCAGCAGCTTCGGGACAGGGAAGTCCGAGCAGTACTTC.

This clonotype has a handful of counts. CDR3 DNA: TGCGCCAGCAGCCAAGAAGAAGTCACCAGGGGAGTCTCCTACGAGCAGTACTTC. Translated, it gives CASSQEEVTRGVSYEQYF. The chain uses TRBV4-3 and TRBJ2-7; possibly TRBD1 for D (6 bases). CDR1 LGHNA and CDR2 YSLEER come from the germline V gene. Deletions cut 0 bases from V and 0 bases from J, with 18 bases between. CDR3 length: 18 residues.

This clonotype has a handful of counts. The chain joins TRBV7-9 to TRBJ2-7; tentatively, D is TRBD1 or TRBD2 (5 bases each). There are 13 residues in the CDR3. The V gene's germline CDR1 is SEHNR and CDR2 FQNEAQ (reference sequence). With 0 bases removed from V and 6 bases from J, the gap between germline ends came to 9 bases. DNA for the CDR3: TGTGCCAGCAGCTTAGCGCCAGGGAGCGAGCAGTACTTC. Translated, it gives CASSLAPGSEQYF.

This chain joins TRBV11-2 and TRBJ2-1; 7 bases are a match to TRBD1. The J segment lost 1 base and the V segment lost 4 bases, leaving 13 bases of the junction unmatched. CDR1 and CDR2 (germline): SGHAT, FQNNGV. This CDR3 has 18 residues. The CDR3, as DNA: TGTGCCAGCAGCTCGGACAGGATCCGTAGGGTGTCCTACAATGAGCAGTTCTTC. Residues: CASSSDRIRRVSYNEQFF.

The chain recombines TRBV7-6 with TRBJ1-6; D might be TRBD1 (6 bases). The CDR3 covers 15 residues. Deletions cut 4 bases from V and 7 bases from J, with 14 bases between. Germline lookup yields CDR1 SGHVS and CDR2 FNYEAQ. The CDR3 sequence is CASSSRTVGNSPLHF. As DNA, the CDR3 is TGTGCCAGCAGCTCCCGGACAGTTGGGAATTCACCCCTCCACTTT.

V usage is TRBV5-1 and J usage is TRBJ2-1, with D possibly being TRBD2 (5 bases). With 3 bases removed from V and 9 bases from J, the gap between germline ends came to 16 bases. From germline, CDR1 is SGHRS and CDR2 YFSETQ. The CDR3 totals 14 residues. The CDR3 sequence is CASSWRGSAGEQFF. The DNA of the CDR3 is TGCGCCAGCAGCTGGCGCGGATCTGCGGGTGAGCAGTTCTTC.

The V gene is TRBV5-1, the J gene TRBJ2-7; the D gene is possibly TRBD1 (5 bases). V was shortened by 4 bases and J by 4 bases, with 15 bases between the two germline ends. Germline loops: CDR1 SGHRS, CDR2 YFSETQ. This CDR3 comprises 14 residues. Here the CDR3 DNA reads TGCGCCAGCAGCCCACCTGCCCAGGGTTACGAGCAGTACTTC. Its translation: CASSPPAQGYEQYF.

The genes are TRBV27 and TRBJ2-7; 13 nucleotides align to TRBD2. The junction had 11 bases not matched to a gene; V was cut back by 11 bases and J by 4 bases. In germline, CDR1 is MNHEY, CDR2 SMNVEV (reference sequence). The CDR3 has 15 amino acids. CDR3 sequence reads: CAGTSGTSPIYEQYF. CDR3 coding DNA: TGTGCCGGGACTAGCGGGACCAGCCCCATTTACGAGCAGTACTTC.

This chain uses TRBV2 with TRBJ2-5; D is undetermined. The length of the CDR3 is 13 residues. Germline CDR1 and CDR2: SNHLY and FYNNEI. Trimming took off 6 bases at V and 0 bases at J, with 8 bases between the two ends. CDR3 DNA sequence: TGTGCCAGCAGCAGGCAGTACCAAGAGACCCAGTACTTC. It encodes CASSRQYQETQYF.

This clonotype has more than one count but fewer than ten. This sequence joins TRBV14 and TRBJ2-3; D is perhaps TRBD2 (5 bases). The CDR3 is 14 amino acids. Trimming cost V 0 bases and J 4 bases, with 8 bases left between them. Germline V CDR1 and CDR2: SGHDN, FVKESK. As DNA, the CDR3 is TGTGCCAGCAGCCAAGAGTACGGGGCAGATACGCAGTATTTT. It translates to CASSQEYGADTQYF.

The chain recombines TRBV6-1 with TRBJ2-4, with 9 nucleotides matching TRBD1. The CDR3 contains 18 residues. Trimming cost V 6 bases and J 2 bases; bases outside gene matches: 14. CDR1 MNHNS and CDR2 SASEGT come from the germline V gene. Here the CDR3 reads CASSRTPRTGDSKNIQYF. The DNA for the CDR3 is TGTGCCAGCAGCCGTACCCCGAGGACAGGGGATTCCAAAAACATTCAGTACTTC.

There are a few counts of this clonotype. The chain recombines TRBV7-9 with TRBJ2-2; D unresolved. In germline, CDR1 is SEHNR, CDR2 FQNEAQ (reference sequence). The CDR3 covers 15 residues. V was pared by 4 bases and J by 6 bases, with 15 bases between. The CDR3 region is CASSSNTDLAGELFF. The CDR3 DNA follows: TGTGCCAGCAGCTCCAATACCGATCTGGCCGGGGAGCTGTTTTTT.

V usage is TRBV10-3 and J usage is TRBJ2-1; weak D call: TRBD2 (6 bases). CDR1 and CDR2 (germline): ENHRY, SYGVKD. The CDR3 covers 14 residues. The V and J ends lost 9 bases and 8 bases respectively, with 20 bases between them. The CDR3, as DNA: TGTGCCATTCGGGGCTTTCAGGGAGGCGATGAGCAGTTCTTC. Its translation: CAIRGFQGGDEQFF.

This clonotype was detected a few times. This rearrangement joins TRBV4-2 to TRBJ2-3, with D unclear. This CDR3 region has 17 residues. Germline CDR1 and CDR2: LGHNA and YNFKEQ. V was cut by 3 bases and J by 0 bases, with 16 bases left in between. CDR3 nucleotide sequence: TGTGCCAGCAGCCATCCGGTCCAGCGTACTAGCACAGATACGCAGTATTTT. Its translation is CASSHPVQRTSTDTQYF.

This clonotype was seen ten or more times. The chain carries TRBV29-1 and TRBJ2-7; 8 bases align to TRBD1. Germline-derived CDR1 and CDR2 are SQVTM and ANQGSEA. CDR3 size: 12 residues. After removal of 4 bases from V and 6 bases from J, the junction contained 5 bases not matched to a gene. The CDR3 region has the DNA TGCAGCGTTGGAGGACAGGGCCTCGAGCAGTACTTC. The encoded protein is CSVGGQGLEQYF.

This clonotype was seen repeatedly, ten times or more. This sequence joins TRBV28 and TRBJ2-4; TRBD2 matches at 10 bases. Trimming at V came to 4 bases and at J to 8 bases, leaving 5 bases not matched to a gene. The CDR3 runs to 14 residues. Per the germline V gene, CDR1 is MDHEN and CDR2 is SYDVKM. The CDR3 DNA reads TGTGCCAGCAGTTCCTCCGGGACTAGCGACATTCAGTACTTC. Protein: CASSSSGTSDIQYF. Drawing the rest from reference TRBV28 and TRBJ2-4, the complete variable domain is DVKVTQSSRYLVKRTGEKVFLECVQDMDHENMFWYRQDPGLGLRLIYFSYDVKMKEKGDIPEGYSVSREKKERFSLILESASTNQTSMYLCASSSSGTSDIQYFGAGTRLSVL.

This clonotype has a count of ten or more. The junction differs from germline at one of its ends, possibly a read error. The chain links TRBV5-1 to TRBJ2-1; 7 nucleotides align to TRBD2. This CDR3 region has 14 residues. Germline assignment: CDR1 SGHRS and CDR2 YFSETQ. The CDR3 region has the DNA TGTGCCAGCAGCTTAGGCGGGAGTTACAATGAGCAGTTCTTC. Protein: CASSLGGSYNEQFF.

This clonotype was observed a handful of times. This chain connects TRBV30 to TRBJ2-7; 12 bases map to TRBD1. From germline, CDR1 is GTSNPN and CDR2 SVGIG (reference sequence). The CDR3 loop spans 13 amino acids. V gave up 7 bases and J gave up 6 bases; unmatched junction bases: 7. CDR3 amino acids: CAFRDRGLLEQYF. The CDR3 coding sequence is TGTGCCTTCCGGGACAGGGGGCTCCTCGAGCAGTACTTC.

The CDR3 DNA follows: TGTGCCAGCAGTTACGAGACAGGGGGACTATACAATGAGCAGTTCTTC. Translated: CASSYETGGLYNEQFF. The V call is TRBV6-2 or TRBV6-3, the J call TRBJ2-1, with 9 bases identical to TRBD1. V was clipped by 2 bases and J by 4 bases; unmatched bases: 6. The V gene's germline CDR1 is MNHEY and CDR2 SVGEGT. This CDR3 has 16 amino acids.

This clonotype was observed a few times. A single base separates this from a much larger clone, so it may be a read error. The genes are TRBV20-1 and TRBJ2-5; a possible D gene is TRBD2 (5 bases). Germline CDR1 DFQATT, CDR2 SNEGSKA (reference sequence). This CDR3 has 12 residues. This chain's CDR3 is CRARGFQETQYF. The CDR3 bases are TGCAGAGCTAGAGGGTTCCAAGAGACCCAGTACTTC.